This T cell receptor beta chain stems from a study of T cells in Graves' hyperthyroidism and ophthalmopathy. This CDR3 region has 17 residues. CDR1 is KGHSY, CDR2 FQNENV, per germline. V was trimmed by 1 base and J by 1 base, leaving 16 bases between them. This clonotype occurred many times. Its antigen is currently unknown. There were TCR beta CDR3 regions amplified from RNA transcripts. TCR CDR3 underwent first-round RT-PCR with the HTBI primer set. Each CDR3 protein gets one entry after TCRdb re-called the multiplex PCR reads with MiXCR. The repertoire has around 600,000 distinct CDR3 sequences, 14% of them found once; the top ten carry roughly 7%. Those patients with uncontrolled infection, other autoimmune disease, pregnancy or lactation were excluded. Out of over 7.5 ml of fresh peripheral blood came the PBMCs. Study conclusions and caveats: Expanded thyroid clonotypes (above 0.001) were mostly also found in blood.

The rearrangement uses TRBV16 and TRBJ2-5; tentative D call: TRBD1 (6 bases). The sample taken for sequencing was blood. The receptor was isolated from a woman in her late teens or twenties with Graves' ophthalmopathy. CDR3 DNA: TGTGCCAGCAGCCAATTTCGTGCAGGGGCTGTCCAAGAGACCCAGTACTTC. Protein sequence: CASSQFRAGAVQETQYF.